This T cell receptor (beta chain) emerged from a study of blood T cell repertoires in COVID-19. At the level of the study: COVID-19 samples from acute and convalescent phases originated in the United States, Italy and Spain.

Germline V CDR1 and CDR2: SGHAT, FQDESV (reference sequence). The V end was cut by 2 bases, the J end by 4 bases, with 11 bases between. The CDR3 sequence is 14 residues long. Sequencing was performed with immunoSEQ multiplex PCR; in TCRdb, only in-frame clones are kept and a portion is missing. The data contain hundreds of thousands of clones, 85% to 90% of them seen just once; the ten biggest clones take up around 0.96%. This clone was observed a single time. Sequenced sample: peripheral blood. This TCR came from a woman between 35 and 50 years old with COVID-19, enrolled during active disease. The rearrangement uses TRBV11-1 and TRBJ1-1; possibly TRBD1 for D (5 bases). CDR3 nucleotide sequence: TGTGCCAGCAGCTTACGGGGGTTCGGCACTGAAGCTTTCTTT. This sequence encodes CASSLRGFGTEAFF. Filled out from reference TRBV11-1 and TRBJ1-1, the complete variable domain reads EAEVAQSPRYKITEKSQAVAFWCDPISGHATLYWYRQILGQGPELLVQFQDESVVDDSQLPKDRFSAERLKGVDSTLKIQPAELGDSAMYLCASSLRGFGTEAFFGQGTRLTVV.